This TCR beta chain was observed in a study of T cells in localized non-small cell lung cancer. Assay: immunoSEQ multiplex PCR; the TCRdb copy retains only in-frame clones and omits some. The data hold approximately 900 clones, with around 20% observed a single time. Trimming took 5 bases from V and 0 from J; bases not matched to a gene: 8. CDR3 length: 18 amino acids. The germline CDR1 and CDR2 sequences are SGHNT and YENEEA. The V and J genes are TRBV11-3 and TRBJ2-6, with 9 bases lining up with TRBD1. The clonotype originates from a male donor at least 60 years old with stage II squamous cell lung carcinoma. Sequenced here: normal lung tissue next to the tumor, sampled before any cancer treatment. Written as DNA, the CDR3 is TGTGCCAGCAGCGTATACAGGGGGCAGGGCTCTGGGGCCAACGTCCTGACTTTC. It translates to CASSVYRGQGSGANVLTF.